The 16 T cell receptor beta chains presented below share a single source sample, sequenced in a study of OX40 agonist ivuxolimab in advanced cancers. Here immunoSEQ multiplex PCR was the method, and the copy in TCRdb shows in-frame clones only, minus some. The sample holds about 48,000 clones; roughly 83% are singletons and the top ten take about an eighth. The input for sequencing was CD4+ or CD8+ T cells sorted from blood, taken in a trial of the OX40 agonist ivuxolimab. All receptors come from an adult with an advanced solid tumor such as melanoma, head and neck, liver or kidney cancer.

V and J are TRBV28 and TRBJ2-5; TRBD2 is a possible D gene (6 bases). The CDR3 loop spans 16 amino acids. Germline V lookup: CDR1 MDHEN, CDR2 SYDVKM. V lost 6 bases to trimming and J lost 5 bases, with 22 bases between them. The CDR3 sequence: CASSPTDLRGDETQYF. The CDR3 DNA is TGTGCCAGCAGCCCTACGGACCTACGCGGGGACGAGACCCAGTACTTC.

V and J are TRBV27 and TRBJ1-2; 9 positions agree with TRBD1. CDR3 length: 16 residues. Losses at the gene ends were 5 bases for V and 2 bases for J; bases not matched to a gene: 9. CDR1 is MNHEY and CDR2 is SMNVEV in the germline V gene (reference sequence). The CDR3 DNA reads TGTGCCAGCAGTCCTGATCCCGGGACAGGGAACTATGGCTACACCTTC. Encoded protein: CASSPDPGTGNYGYTF.

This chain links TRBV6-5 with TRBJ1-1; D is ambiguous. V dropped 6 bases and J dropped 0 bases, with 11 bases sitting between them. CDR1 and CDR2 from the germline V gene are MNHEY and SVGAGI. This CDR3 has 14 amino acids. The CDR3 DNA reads TGTGCCAGCAGCACCGCCGCCATGAACACTGAAGCTTTCTTT. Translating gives CASSTAAMNTEAFF.

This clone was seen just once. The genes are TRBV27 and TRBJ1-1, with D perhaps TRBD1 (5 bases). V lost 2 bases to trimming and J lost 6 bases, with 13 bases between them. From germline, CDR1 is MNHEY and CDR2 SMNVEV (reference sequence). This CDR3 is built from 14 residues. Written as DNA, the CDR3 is TGTGCCAGCAGTTTAAGCAGGGAGGGCGCTGAAGCTTTCTTT. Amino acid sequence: CASSLSREGAEAFF.

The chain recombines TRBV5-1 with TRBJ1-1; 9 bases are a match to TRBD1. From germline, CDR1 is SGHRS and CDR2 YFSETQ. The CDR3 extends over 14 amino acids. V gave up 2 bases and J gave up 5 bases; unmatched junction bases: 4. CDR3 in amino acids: CASSFGTGKTEAFF. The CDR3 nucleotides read TGCGCCAGCAGCTTTGGGACAGGGAAGACTGAAGCTTTCTTT. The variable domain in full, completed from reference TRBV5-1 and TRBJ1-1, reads KAGVTQTPRYLIKTRGQQVTLSCSPISGHRSVSWYQQTPGQGLQFLFEYFSETQRNKGNFPGRFSGRQFSNSRSEMNVSTLELGDSALYLCASSFGTGKTEAFFGQGTRLTVV.

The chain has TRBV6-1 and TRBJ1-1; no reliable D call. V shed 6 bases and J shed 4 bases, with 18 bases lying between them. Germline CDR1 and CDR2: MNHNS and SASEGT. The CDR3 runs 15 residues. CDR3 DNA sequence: TGTGCCAGCAGGTCTGACGTAGGACGAGGCACTGAAGCTTTCTTT. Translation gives CASRSDVGRGTEAFF.

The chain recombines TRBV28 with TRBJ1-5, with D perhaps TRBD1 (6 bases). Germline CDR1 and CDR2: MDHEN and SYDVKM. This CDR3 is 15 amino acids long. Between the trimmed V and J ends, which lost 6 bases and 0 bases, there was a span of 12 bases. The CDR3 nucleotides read TGTGCCAGCAGACCCACAGGGTATAGCAATCAGCCCCAGCATTTT. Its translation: CASRPTGYSNQPQHF.

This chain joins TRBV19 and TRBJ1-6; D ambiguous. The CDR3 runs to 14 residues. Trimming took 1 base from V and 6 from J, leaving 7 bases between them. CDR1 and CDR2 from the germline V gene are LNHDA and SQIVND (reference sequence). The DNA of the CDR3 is TGTGCCAGTAGTATAGGAGTGGGTAATTCACCCCTCCACTTT. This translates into CASSIGVGNSPLHF.

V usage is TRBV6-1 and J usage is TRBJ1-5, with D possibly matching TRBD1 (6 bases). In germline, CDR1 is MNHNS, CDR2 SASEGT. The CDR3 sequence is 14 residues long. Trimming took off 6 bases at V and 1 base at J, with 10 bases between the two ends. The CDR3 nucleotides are TGTGCCAGCAGCTATACAGGGAGCAATCAGCCCCAGCATTTT. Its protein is CASSYTGSNQPQHF.

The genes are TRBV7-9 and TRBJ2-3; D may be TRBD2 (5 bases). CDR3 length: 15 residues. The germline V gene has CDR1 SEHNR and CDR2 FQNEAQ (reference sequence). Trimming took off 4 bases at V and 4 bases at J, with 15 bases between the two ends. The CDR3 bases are TGTGCCAGCAGCTCTATTGGACTTGATGCAGATACGCAGTATTTT. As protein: CASSSIGLDADTQYF.

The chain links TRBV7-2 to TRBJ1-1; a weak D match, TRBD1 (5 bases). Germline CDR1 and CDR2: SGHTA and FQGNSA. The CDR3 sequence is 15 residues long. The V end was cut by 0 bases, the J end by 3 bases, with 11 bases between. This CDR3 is CASSLALGGDTEAFF. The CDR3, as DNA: TGTGCCAGCAGCTTAGCGCTTGGGGGGGACACTGAAGCTTTCTTT.

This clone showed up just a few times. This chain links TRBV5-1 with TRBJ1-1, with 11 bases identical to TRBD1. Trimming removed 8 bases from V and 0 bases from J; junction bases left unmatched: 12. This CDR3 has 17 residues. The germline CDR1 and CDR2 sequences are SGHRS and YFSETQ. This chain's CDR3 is CASGYGTGGGLNTEAFF. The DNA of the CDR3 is TGCGCCAGTGGGTACGGGACAGGGGGAGGTTTGAACACTGAAGCTTTCTTT.

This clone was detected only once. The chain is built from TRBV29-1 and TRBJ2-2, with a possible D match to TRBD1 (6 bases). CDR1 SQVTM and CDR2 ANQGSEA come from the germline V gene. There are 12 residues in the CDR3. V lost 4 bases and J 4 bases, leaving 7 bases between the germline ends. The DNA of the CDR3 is TGCAGCGTTGGACAGGTCACCGGGGAGCTGTTTTTT. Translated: CSVGQVTGELFF.

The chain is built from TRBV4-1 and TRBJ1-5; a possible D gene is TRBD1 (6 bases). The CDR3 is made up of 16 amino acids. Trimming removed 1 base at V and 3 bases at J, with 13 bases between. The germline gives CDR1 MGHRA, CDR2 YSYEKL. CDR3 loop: CASSQAFGQINQPQHF. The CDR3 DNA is TGCGCCAGCAGCCAAGCGTTCGGACAGATCAATCAGCCCCAGCATTTT.

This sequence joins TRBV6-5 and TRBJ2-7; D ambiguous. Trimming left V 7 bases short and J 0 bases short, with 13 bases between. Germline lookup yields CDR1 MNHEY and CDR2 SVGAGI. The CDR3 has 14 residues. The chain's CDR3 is CASKVNAYSYEQYF. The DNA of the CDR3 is TGTGCCAGCAAAGTAAACGCATACTCCTACGAGCAGTACTTC.

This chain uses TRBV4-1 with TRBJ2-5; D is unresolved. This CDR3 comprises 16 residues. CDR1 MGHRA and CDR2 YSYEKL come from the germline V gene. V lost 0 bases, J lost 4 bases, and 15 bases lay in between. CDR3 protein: CASSQDGYIVGETQYF. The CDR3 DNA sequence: TGCGCCAGCAGCCAAGATGGGTACATCGTGGGAGAGACCCAGTACTTC.